These T cell receptor beta chains were read from a single sample in a study of blood T cell repertoires in COVID-19. The repertoire was sequenced with immunoSEQ multiplex PCR; TCRdb's copy has only in-frame clones and lacks some. The data show 200,000 to 250,000 clones, 70% to 90% seen once. The sequenced material came from PBMCs or T cells enriched from blood (not recorded which). Receptors were obtained from a woman in her forties with acute COVID-19. Each CDR3 is given without its conserved first and last residue. The order of the fields is V gene, J gene, clone size, D gene, CDR3 protein. The D gene is left open where the match is weak. A clone size is listed for some rows: how often the clone was seen (once, few, many), or a class if it is expanded.

TRBV27	TRBJ2-1	.	TRBD1	ASRYGTGTYNEQF
TRBV18	TRBJ1-2	.	.	ASSPRPEARSGYT
TRBV28	TRBJ2-4	.	.	ASGGGMAKNIQY
TRBV3-1/TRBV3-2	TRBJ2-5	.	.	ASSQDFERTQY
TRBV11-3	TRBJ2-7	.	TRBD1	ASSPSGQPYEQY
TRBV3-1/TRBV3-2	TRBJ2-7	.	.	ASSPPRGYEQY
TRBV6-2/TRBV6-3	TRBJ1-5	.	.	ASSQTRGNQPQH
TRBV11-3	TRBJ2-7	.	.	ASSTQGLNREYTYEQY
TRBV5-1	TRBJ2-2	.	TRBD2	ASSLLGLAGATGELF
TRBV18	TRBJ2-1	.	.	ASSPNMPGNSYNEQF
TRBV16	TRBJ1-2	.	.	ASSRDVRVANYGYT
TRBV5-1	TRBJ1-1	.	.	ASSLTVNTEAF
TRBV7-9	TRBJ1-5	.	TRBD1	ASSLANGQGGQPQH
TRBV7-3	TRBJ2-1	.	TRBD2	ASSPSGNSYNEQF
TRBV7-2	TRBJ1-5	.	.	ASSVGRDQPQH
TRBV30	TRBJ2-2	.	TRBD1	AFATGLFTGELF
TRBV12-3/TRBV12-4	TRBJ1-1	.	.	ASTSGVNTEAF
TRBV12-3/TRBV12-4	TRBJ2-7	.	.	ASSLRGEQY
TRBV5-8	TRBJ2-5	.	.	ASRSRRSAPKGETQY
TRBV6-5	TRBJ1-6	.	.	ASGIGGIGSPLH
TRBV7-2	TRBJ2-1	.	.	ASSLIGPGQLYNEQF
TRBV4-2	TRBJ2-7	.	TRBD2	ASSQDWTGLAAYEQY
TRBV7-9	TRBJ2-5	.	TRBD2	ASSSRLAGRETQY
TRBV6-2/TRBV6-3	TRBJ2-1	.	TRBD2	ASSWEQGLAGGSYNEQF
TRBV3-1/TRBV3-2	TRBJ2-1	.	TRBD2	ASSPLGTSSYNEQF
TRBV27	TRBJ2-3	few	TRBD2	ASSQGTSVADTQY
TRBV4-1	TRBJ2-1	.	.	ASSQGGGMSSYNEQF
TRBV4-1	TRBJ1-6	.	TRBD1	ASSHGNRGPGSPLH
TRBV12-5	TRBJ2-7	.	.	ASGLASETRKEY
TRBV9	TRBJ1-5	.	.	ASSVDNRGPQH
TRBV4-1	TRBJ2-2	.	TRBD1	ASSQERLRDRAITGELF
TRBV27	TRBJ1-6	.	.	ASSVSGTGLMALH
TRBV15	TRBJ2-2	.	TRBD1	ATSRGQGVNTGELF
TRBV28	TRBJ2-7	.	TRBD2	ASRRTSGPSYEQY
TRBV7-3	TRBJ2-7	.	.	ASSFSQGYEQY
TRBV28	TRBJ1-3	.	.	ASSLDRGNTIY
TRBV4-1	TRBJ2-1	.	TRBD2	ASSPRVTAGVHEQF
TRBV3-1/TRBV3-2	TRBJ1-1	.	.	ASSHSGRGNEAF
TRBV10-1	TRBJ2-1	once	.	ASSDSSEHPRI
TRBV30	TRBJ2-1	.	TRBD2	AWKSLAGGYNEQF
TRBV7-9	TRBJ2-3	.	TRBD1	ASGQGVTDTQY
TRBV5-1	TRBJ2-6	.	.	ASSLAGNGANVLT
TRBV21-1	TRBJ2-5	.	.	ASSKGRCRDIRGRETQY
TRBV7-7	TRBJ2-2	few	.	ASSLEGGRATGELF
TRBV11-3	TRBJ2-1	.	.	ASSFAEMSSYNEQF
TRBV28	TRBJ1-2	.	.	ASRPLGQFYGYT
TRBV7-2	TRBJ1-2	.	.	ASSLESTNYGYT
TRBV27	TRBJ1-4	few	.	ASSPSFATNEKLF
TRBV28	TRBJ2-1	.	TRBD2	ATRTRHEQF
TRBV28	TRBJ2-1	.	TRBD1	ASRTGTGTTPGHEQF
TRBV11-3	TRBJ1-5	few	.	ASSLNGGNQPQH
TRBV19	TRBJ1-3	.	TRBD1	ASRTGGSGNTIY
TRBV30	TRBJ2-1	.	TRBD2	AWSSGRGYNEQF
TRBV27	TRBJ1-5	once	.	ASSSPNQPQH
TRBV6-5	TRBJ2-1	.	TRBD1	ASSQGIYNEQF
TRBV30	TRBJ2-7	.	.	AWSVIVYEQY
TRBV7-2	TRBJ2-1	.	.	ASSLDPGINEQF
TRBV27	TRBJ1-6	.	.	ASSRNRQDNSPLH
TRBV6-1	TRBJ2-3	.	TRBD2	ASSEHGSGRVTDTQY